A single T cell receptor beta chain is shown here with its context. The sample is drawn from a study of PD-1 blockade in classical Hodgkin lymphoma. CDR1 MNHEY and CDR2 SVGAGI come from the germline V gene. V lost 7 bases, J lost 5 bases, and 6 bases stayed unmatched. This CDR3 is 13 amino acids long. The method was immunoSEQ multiplex PCR; TCRdb's version includes in-frame clones alone and lacks a portion of them. The sample records about 41,000 clones, approximately 71% being singletons. The time point was: cycle 4 day 1 (C4D1), after less than 7 weeks of nivolumab. Each patient relapsed following autologous stem cell transplantation, and prior brentuximab vedotin exposure differed.

The sequence was collected from a human donor with classical Hodgkin lymphoma. Sample: peripheral blood mononuclear cells (PBMCs), taken before the fourth cycle of nivolumab. The chain uses TRBV6-5 and TRBJ1-2; 8 nucleotides match TRBD1. In DNA form, the CDR3 reads TGTGCCAGCACTCAGGACAGGGTTTATGGCTACACCTTC. Translation: CASTQDRVYGYTF.